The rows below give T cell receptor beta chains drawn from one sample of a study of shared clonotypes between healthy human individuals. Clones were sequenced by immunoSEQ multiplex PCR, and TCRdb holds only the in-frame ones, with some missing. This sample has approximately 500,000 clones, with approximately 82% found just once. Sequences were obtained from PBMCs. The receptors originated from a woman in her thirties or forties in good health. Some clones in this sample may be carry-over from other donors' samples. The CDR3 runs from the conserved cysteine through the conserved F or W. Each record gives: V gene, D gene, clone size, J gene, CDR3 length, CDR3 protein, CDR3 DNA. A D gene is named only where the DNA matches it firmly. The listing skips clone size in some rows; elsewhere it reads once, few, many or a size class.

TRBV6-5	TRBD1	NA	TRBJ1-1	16	CASSYSQRTGVTEAFF	TGTGCCAGCAGTTACTCCCAACGGACAGGGGTGACTGAAGCTTTCTTT
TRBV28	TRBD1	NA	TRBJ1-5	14	CASSVGGVGQPQHF	TGTGCCAGCAGTGTAGGGGGCGTCGGTCAGCCCCAGCATTTT
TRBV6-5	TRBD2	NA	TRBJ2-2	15	CASRFTSGYTGELFF	TGTGCCAGCCGATTTACTAGCGGCTACACCGGGGAGCTGTTTTTT
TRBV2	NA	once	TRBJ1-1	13	CASTREGHSEAFF	TGTGCCAGCACCCGTGAGGGGCATTCTGAAGCTTTCTTT
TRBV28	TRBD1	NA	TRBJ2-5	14	CASSQWTGRETQYF	TGTGCCAGCAGCCAATGGACAGGGCGGGAGACCCAGTACTTC
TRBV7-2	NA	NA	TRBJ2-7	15	CASSLLGGGTYEQYF	TGTGCCAGCAGCTTACTAGGAGGGGGAACCTACGAGCAGTACTTC
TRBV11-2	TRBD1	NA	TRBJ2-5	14	CASSRDRDGETQYF	TGTGCCAGCAGCCGCGACAGGGATGGAGAGACCCAGTACTTC
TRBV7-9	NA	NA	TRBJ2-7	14	CASSSTLQANEQYF	TGTGCCAGCAGCTCGACTCTCCAGGCAAACGAGCAGTACTTC
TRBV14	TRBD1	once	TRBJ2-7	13	CASSRARDRGLHF	TGTGCCAGCAGCCGCGCCCGGGACAGGGGGCTCCACTTC
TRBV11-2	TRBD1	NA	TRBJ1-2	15	CASRRGQGLNYGYTF	TGTGCCAGCAGACGGGGACAGGGGCTAAACTATGGCTACACCTTC
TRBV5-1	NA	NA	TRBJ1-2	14	CASSPEGDSYGYTF	TGCGCCAGCAGCCCCGAGGGGGATAGCTATGGCTACACCTTC
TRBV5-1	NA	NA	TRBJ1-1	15	CASSPVGGGITEAFF	TGCGCCAGCAGCCCGGTGGGGGGCGGAATCACTGAAGCTTTCTTT
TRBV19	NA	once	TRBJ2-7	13	CASSKGTPYEQYF	TGTGCCAGTAGTAAGGGGACTCCCTACGAGCAGTACTTC
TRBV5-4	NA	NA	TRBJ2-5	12	CASSRAEETQYF	TGTGCCAGCAGCAGAGCAGAAGAGACCCAGTACTTC
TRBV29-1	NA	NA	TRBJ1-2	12	CSVIDSNYGYTF	TGCAGCGTTATTGACAGTAACTATGGCTACACCTTC
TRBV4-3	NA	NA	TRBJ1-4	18	CASSQEGVGGPANEKLFF	TGCGCCAGCAGCCAAGAGGGGGTCGGGGGGCCGGCTAATGAAAAACTGTTTTTT
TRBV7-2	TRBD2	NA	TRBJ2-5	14	CASSLGGGKETQYF	TGTGCCAGCAGCTTAGGGGGGGGAAAGGAGACCCAGTACTTC
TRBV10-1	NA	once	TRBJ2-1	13	CASSEGTDNEQFF	TGCGCCAGCAGTGAAGGGACGGACAATGAGCAGTTCTTC
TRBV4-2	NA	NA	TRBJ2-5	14	CASSQADSVETQYF	TGTGCCAGCAGCCAAGCTGATTCGGTGGAGACCCAGTACTTC
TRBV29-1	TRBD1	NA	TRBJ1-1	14	CSDDSQGVETEAFF	TGCAGCGACGACTCCCAGGGGGTGGAAACTGAAGCTTTCTTT
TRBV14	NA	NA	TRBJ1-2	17	CASSQEGIIQGLGGYTF	TGTGCCAGCAGCCAAGAGGGGATTATTCAGGGTTTGGGCGGCTACACCTTC
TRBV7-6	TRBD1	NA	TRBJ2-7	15	CASSLMARDRDEQYF	TGTGCCAGCAGCTTAATGGCCCGGGACAGGGACGAGCAGTACTTC
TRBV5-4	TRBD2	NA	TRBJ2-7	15	CASGLSSGDFYEQYF	TGTGCCAGCGGACTATCTAGCGGAGACTTCTACGAGCAGTACTTC